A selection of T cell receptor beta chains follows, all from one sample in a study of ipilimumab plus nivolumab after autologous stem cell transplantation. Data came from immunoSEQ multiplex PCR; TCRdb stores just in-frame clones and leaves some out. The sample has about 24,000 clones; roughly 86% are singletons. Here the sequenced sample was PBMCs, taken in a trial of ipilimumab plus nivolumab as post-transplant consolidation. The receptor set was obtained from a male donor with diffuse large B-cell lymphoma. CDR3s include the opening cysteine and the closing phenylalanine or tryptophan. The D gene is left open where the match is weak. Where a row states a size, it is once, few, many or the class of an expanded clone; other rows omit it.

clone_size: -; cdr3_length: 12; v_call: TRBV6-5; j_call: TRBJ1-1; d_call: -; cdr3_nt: TGTGCCAGCAGGCGGATTAACACTGAAGCTTTCTTT; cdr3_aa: CASRRINTEAFF
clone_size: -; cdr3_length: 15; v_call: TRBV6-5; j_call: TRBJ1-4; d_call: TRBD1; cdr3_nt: TGTGCCAGCAGTTACCCCCAGGGGGAGAGGGAAAAACTGTTTTTT; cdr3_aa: CASSYPQGEREKLFF
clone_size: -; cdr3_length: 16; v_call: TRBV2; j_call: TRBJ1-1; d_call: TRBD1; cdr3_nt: TGTGCCAGCAGCCTCGGACAGGGGGTGTTGAACACTGAAGCTTTCTTT; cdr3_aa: CASSLGQGVLNTEAFF
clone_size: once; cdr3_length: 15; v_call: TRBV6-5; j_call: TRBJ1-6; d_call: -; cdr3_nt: TGTGCCAGCAGCCAGCCCGGGACGCTTAATTCACCCCTCCACTTT; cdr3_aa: CASSQPGTLNSPLHF
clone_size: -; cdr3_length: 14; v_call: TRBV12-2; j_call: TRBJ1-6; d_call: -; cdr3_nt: TGTGCAAGTCGGACGGACGGAGCTAATTCACCCCTCCACTTT; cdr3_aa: CASRTDGANSPLHF
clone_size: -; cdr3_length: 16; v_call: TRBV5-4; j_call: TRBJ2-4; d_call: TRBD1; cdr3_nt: TGTGCCAGCACGCAGACTGGGACAGGAGCCAAAAACATTCAGTACTTC; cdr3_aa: CASTQTGTGAKNIQYF
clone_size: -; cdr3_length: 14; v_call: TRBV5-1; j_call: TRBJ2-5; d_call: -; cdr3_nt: TGCGCCAGCAGCTTGGCCGTGAGCCAAGAGACCCAGTACTTC; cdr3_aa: CASSLAVSQETQYF
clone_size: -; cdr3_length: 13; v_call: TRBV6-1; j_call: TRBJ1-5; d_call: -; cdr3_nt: TGTGCCAGCAGTTCGGGGCCGAAGGAGCCCCAGCATTTT; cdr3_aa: CASSSGPKEPQHF
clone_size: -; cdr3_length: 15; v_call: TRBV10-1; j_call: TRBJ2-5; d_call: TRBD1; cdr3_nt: TGCGCCAGCAGCGCCGCGGGACAGGGTAAAGAGACCCAGTACTTC; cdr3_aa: CASSAAGQGKETQYF
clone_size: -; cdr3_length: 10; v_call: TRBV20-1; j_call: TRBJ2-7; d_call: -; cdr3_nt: TGCAGTGCTAGGTTGGGCGAGCAGTACTTC; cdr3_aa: CSARLGEQYF
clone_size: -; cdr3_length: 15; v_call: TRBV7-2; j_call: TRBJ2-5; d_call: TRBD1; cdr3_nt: TGTGCCAGCAGCTACTACAGGGGGGCCCAAGAGACCCAGTACTTC; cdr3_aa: CASSYYRGAQETQYF
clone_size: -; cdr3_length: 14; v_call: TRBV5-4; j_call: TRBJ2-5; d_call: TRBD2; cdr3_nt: TGTGCCAGCAGCGCGGCTAGCGGCCAAGAGACCCAGTACTTC; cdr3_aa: CASSAASGQETQYF
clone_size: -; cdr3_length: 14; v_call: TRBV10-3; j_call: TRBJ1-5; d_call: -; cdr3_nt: TGTGCCATCAGTGAGTCGCCGGATTTGCAGCCCCAGCATTTT; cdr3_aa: CAISESPDLQPQHF
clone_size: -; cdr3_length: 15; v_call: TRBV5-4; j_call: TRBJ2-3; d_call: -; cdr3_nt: TGTGCCAGCAGCCTAATCGGGGGTAGGACAGATACGCAGTATTTT; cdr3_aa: CASSLIGGRTDTQYF
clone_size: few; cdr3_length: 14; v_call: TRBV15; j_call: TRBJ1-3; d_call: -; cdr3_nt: TGTGCCACCAGCAGAGGGCGACAGCTAAACACCATATATTTT; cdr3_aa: CATSRGRQLNTIYF
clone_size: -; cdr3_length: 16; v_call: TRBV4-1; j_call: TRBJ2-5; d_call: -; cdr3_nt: TGCGCCAGCAGCCTACGCGAATTGGGCATCCCTAGTGCCCAGTACTTC; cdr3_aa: CASSLRELGIPSAQYF
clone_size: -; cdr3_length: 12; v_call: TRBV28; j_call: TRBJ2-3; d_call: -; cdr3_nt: TGTGCCAGCAGTTTACCCGCAGATACGCAGTATTTT; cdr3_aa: CASSLPADTQYF
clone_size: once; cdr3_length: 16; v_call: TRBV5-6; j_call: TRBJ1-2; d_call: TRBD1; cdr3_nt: TGTGCCAGCAGCTTCCCCTCGAGACAGGGAGGGGATGGCTACACCTTC; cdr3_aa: CASSFPSRQGGDGYTF
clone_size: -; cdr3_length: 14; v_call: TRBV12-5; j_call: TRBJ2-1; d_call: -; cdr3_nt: TGTGCTAGTGGTTTGGGGGGGCCCGGGACAGAGCAGTTCTTC; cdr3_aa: CASGLGGPGTEQFF
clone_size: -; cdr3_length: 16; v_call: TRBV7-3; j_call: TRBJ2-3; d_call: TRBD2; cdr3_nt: TGTGCCAGCAGCCCCCGGACTAGCGGGGGGGCAGATACGCAGTATTTT; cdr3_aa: CASSPRTSGGADTQYF
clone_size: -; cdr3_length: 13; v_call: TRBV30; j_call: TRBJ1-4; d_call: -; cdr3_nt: TGTGCCGGAGAGGACAGTCCTAATGAAAAACTGTTTTTT; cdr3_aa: CAGEDSPNEKLFF
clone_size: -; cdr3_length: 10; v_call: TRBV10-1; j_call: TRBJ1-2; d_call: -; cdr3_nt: TGCGCCAGCAGTGCGGGTGGCTACACCTTC; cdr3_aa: CASSAGGYTF
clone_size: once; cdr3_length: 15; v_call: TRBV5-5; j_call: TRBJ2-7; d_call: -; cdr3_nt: TGTGCCAGCAGCTTGGGGCCAGAGACGCCCTACGAGCAGTACTTC; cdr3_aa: CASSLGPETPYEQYF
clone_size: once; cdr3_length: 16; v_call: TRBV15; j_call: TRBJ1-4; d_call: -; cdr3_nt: TGTGCCACCAGCAGAGGGGGGGGAGTACTAAATGAAAAACTGTTTTTT; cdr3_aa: CATSRGGGVLNEKLFF
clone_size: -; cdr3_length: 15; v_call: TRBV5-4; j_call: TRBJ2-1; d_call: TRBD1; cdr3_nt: TGTGCCAGCAGCTTGGACAGGGGTTCGGTCAATGAGCAGTTCTTC; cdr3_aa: CASSLDRGSVNEQFF
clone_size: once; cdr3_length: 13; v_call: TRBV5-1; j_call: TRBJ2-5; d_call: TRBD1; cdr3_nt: TGCGCCAGCCGTGAGGGGGCGGAGGAGACCCAGTACTTC; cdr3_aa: CASREGAEETQYF
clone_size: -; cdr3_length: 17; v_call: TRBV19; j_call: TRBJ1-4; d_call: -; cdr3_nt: TGTGCCAGTAGGATGGGGGGATCGGGCTCAACTAATGAAAAACTGTTTTTT; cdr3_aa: CASRMGGSGSTNEKLFF
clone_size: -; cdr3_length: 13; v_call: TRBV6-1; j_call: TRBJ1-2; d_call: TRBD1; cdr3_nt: TGTGCCAGCAGCCGGGAGGGGGCGAGTGGCTACACCTTC; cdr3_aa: CASSREGASGYTF
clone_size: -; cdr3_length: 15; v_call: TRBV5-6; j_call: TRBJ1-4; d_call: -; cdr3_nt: TGTGCCAGCAGCTTTAGTCCAGGGCCGAATGAAAAACTGTTTTTT; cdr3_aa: CASSFSPGPNEKLFF
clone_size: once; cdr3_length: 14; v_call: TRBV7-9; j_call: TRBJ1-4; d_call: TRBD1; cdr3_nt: TGTGCCAGCAGCCCGGGACAGTATGGAGAAAAACTGTTTTTT; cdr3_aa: CASSPGQYGEKLFF
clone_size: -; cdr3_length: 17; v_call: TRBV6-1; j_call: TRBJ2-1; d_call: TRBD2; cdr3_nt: TGTGCCAGCAGTGGACATAGCGGGGGGCCGGCCTACAATGAGCAGTTCTTC; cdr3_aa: CASSGHSGGPAYNEQFF
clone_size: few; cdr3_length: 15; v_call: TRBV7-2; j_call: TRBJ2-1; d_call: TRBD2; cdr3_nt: TGTGCCAGCAGCTTAGAGGGACTAGCATCGAATGAGCAGTTCTTC; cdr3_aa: CASSLEGLASNEQFF
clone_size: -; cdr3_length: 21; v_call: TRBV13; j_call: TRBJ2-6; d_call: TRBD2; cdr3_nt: TGTGCCAGCAGCCGTTATACCCCGGGAGGATCCGAGGAATCTGGGGCCAACGTCCTGACTTTC; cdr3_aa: CASSRYTPGGSEESGANVLTF
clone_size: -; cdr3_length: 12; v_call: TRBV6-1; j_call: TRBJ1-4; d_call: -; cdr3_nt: TGTGCCAGCAGTGAAATTAATGAAAAACTGTTTTTT; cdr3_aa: CASSEINEKLFF
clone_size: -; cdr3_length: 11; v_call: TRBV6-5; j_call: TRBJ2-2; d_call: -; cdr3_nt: TGTGCCAGCAGTCGGGAGGGGGAGCTGTTTTTT; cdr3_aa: CASSREGELFF
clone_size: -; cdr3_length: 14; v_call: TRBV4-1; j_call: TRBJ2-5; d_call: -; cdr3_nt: TGCGCCAGCAGCCCAGCAGGGGCCGAAGAGACCCAGTACTTC; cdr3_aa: CASSPAGAEETQYF
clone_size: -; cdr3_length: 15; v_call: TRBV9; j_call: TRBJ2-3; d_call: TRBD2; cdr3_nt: TGTGCCAGCAGCGTAGCGGGGGGGCATTCAGATACGCAGTATTTT; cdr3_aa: CASSVAGGHSDTQYF
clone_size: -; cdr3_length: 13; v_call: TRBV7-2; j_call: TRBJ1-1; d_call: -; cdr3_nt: TGTGCCAGCAGCTTAGCATTTAGCTCTCAAGCTTTCTTT; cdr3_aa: CASSLAFSSQAFF
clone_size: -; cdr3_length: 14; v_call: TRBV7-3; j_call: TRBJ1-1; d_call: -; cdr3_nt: TGTGCCAGCAGCCCTAAGGGGGGGACGGGTGAAGCTTTCTTT; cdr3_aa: CASSPKGGTGEAFF
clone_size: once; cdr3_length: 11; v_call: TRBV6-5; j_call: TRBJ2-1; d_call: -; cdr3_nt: TGTGCCAGCAGCCGGAGCAGTGAGCAGTTCTTC; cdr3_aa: CASSRSSEQFF
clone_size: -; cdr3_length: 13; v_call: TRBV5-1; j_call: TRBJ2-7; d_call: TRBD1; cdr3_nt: TGCGCCAGCAGCTCAGGACAGGGGGGAGAGCAGTACTTC; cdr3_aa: CASSSGQGGEQYF
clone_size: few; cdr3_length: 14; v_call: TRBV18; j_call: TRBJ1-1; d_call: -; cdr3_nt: TGTGCCAGCTCATCACAAGGACAACACGCTGAAGCTTTCTTT; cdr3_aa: CASSSQGQHAEAFF
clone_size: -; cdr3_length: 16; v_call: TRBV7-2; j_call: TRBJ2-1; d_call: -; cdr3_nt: TGTGCCAGCAGCTCTTCCCCCGTGGGGCCGAACAATGAGCAGTTCTTC; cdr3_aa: CASSSSPVGPNNEQFF
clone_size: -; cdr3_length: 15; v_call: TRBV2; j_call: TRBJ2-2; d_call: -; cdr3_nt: TGTGCCAGCAGTACCCAGGGAGTCCGGACCGGGGAGCTGTTTTTT; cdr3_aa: CASSTQGVRTGELFF
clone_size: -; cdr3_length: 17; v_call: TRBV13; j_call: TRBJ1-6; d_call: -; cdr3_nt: TGTGCCAGCAGGCACCGTGGAGGGAGCTCCTATAATTCACCCCTCCACTTT; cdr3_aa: CASRHRGGSSYNSPLHF
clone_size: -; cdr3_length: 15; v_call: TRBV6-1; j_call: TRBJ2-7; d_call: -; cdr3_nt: TGTGCCAGCATCGACTTCAGGCCAGGGGGGCAAGAGCAGTACTTC; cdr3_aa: CASIDFRPGGQEQYF
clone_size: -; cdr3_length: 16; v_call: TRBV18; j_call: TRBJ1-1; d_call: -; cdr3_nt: TGTGCCAGCTCACCACTTGGCGCGCAGGGAAACACTGAAGCCTTCTTT; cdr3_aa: CASSPLGAQGNTEAFF
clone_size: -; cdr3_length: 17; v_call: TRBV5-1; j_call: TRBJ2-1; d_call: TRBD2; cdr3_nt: TGCGCCAGCAGCTTAGCCCCGGGACTAGCGGGGAGAAATGAGCAGTTCTTC; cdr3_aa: CASSLAPGLAGRNEQFF